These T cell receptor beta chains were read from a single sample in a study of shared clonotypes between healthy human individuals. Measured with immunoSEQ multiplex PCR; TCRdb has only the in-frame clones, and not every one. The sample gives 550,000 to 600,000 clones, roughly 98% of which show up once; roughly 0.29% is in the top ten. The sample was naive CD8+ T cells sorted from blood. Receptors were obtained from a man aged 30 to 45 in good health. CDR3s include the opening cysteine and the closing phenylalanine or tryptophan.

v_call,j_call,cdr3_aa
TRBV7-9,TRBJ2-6,CASRPPGQVSGANVLTF
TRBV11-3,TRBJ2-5,CASSSGTIETQYF
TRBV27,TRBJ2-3,CASTQGTSTDTQYF
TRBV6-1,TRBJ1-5,CASSPSGQPQHF
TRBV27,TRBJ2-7,CASSLNSGSRYEQYF
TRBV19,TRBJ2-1,CASTQGGRQGDSWYNEQFF
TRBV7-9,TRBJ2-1,CASSFTETSGRLDNEQFF
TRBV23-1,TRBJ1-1,CASSRWGYDRATEAFF
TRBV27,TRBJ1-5,CASSLRGERPQHF
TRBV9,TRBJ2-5,CASSAGLAGGPMGETQYF
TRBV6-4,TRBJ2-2,CASSAEGAGTGELFF
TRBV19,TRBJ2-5,CASSSGLAAQETQYF
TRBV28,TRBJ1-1,CASSQTQGANTEAFF
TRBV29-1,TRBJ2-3,CSVEILLAGVSDTQYF
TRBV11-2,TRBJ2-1,CASSRSSGRPTSSYNEQFF
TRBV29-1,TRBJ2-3,CSVDQYPQYF
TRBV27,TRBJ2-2,CASRAGDTGELFF
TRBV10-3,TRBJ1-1,CAISEFGQGGLRAEAFF
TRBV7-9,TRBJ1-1,CASSSPVEQNTEAFF
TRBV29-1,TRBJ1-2,CSALDSDYGYTF
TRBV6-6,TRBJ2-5,CASSYLAEPYQETQYF
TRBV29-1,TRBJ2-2,CSVVSSAGELFF
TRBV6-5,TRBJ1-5,CASSPSIYSNQPQHF
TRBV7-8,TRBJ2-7,CASSLEGLADEQYF
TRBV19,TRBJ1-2,CASSTLLSGFDYGYTF
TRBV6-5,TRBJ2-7,CASSADGYYEQYF
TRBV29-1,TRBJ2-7,CSVEYLGLEGGEQYF
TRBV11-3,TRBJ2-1,CASSHPGLNNEQFF
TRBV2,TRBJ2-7,CASSAWPQLRDEQYF
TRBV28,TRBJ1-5,CASSEGQTRNQPQHF
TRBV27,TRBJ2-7,CASGAGSGNLGAIYEQYF
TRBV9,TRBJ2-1,CASSVGGLASDEQFF
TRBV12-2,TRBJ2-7,CAIFGVPGYEQYF
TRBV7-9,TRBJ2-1,CASSLSLAGAASRNNEQFF
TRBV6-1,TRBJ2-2,CASRGTGTGELFF
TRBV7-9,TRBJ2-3,CASGEVHTDTQYF
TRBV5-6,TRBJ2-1,CASNPLPIAGGPGNEQFF
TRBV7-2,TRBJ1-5,CASSLGGRFWYQPQHF
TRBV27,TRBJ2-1,CASGPALAGGYNEQFF
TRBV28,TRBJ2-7,CASSFRLYEQYF
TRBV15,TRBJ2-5,CATSQLAGGPRETQYF
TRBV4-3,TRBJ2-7,CASSLGRSSYEQYF
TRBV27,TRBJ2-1,CASSIPGQVYNEQFF
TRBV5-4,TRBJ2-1,CASSLDTGVWNEQFF
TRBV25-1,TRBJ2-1,CASSPSGITYNEQFF
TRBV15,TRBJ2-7,CATSTTSFPYEQYF
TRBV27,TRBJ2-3,CASSPGAEESWDTQYF